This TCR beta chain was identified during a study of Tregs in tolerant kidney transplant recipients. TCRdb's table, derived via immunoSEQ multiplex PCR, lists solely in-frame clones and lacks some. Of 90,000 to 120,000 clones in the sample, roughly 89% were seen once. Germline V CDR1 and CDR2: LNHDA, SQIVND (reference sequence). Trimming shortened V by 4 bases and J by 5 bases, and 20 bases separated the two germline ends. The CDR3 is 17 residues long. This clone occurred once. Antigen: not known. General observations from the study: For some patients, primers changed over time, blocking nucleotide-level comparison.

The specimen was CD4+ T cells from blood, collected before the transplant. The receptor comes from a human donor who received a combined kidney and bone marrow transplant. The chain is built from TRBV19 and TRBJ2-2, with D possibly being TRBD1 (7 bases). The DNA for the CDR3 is TGTGCCAGTAGTAAGAATGGGGGGACAGATAGAACCGGGGAGCTGTTTTTT. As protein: CASSKNGGTDRTGELFF. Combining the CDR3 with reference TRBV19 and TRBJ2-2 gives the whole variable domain DGGITQSPKYLFRKEGQNVTLSCEQNLNHDAMYWYRQDPGQGLRLIYYSQIVNDFQKGDIAEGYSVSREKKESFPLTVTSAQKNPTAFYLCASSKNGGTDRTGELFFGEGSRLTVL.